These 16 T cell receptor beta chains were sequenced from one sample in a study of blood T cell repertoires in COVID-19. Libraries were prepared by immunoSEQ multiplex PCR; TCRdb keeps only in-frame clonotypes and omits some of them. The data contain about 120,000 clones, more than 70% of them singletons. The sample comprised peripheral blood. These TCRs come from a man between 60 and 75 years old with acute or convalescent COVID-19.

The chain uses TRBV14 and TRBJ2-1; tentatively, D is TRBD2 (6 bases). Germline CDR1 and CDR2: SGHDN and FVKESK. V gave up 1 base and J gave up 1 base, with 11 bases separating them. The CDR3 has 16 residues. The CDR3 here is CASSQGRGKSYNEQFF. As DNA, the CDR3 is TGTGCCAGCAGCCAAGGGAGGGGAAAGTCCTACAATGAGCAGTTCTTC.

V gene TRBV19 combines with J gene TRBJ2-1; 13 bases are a match to TRBD2. Germline values: CDR1 LNHDA, CDR2 SQIVND (reference sequence). V lost 5 bases, J lost 6 bases, and 7 bases stayed unmatched. The length of the CDR3 is 16 residues. This chain's CDR3 is CASSARGLAGPNEQFF. CDR3 nucleotides: TGTGCCAGTAGTGCCAGGGGACTAGCGGGACCCAATGAGCAGTTCTTC.

There are a few counts of this clone. The V call is TRBV30, the J call TRBJ2-1, with TRBD2 matching 14 bases. After removal of 4 bases from V and 10 bases from J, the junction contained 9 bases not matched to a gene. The CDR3 runs to 15 residues. The V gene's germline CDR1 is GTSNPN and CDR2 SVGIG (reference sequence). The CDR3, as DNA: TGTGCCTGGAACTCGCCGGGACTAGCGGGAGTGGAGCAGTTCTTC. Its protein is CAWNSPGLAGVEQFF.

The genes are TRBV28 and TRBJ1-4; weak D call: TRBD1 (6 bases). Germline V gene sequence: CDR1 MDHEN, CDR2 SYDVKM. This CDR3 has 14 amino acids. Between the trimmed V and J ends, which lost 5 bases and 2 bases, there was a span of 9 bases. The CDR3 DNA is TGTGCCAGCAGTCAGGGGTCTACTAATGAAAAACTGTTTTTT. Its translation: CASSQGSTNEKLFF. Complete variable domain (other parts from reference TRBV28 and TRBJ1-4): DVKVTQSSRYLVKRTGEKVFLECVQDMDHENMFWYRQDPGLGLRLIYFSYDVKMKEKGDIPEGYSVSREKKERFSLILESASTNQTSMYLCASSQGSTNEKLFFGSGTQLSVL.

This clone was counted a single time. J is TRBJ2-5 and V is TRBV9; 13 positions match TRBD2. Germline V CDR1 and CDR2: SGDLS, YYNGEE. The CDR3 is 17 amino acids. Losses at the gene ends were 2 bases for V and 3 bases for J; bases not matched to a gene: 7. CDR3: CASSVGLAGVEKETQYF. As DNA, the CDR3 is TGTGCCAGCAGCGTTGGACTAGCGGGAGTCGAGAAAGAGACCCAGTACTTC. Drawing the rest from reference TRBV9 and TRBJ2-5, the complete variable domain is DSGVTQTPKHLITATGQRVTLRCSPRSGDLSVYWYQQSLDQGLQFLIQYYNGEERAKGNILERFSAQQFPDLHSELNLSSLELGDSALYFCASSVGLAGVEKETQYFGPGTRLLVL.

The J gene is TRBJ2-7, the V gene TRBV9, with TRBD1 identical over 10 bases. Germline-derived CDR1 and CDR2 are SGDLS and YYNGEE. The V gene end was trimmed by 3 bases and the J gene end by 1 base; junction bases not matched to a gene: 4. The CDR3 has 15 residues. The CDR3 region has the DNA TGTGCCAGCAGCGAGGGACAGGGGTTTTCCTACGAGCAGTACTTC. It translates to CASSEGQGFSYEQYF.

The chain is built from TRBV30 and TRBJ1-4, with 7 bases aligning to TRBD1. Germline-derived CDR1 and CDR2 are GTSNPN and SVGIG (reference sequence). The CDR3 is 12 amino acids. V lost 5 bases to trimming and J lost 8 bases; unmatched junction nucleotides: 5. The CDR3 bases are TGTGCCTGGGATGACAGGGAAGAAAAACTGTTTTTT. Protein product: CAWDDREEKLFF.

J is TRBJ2-7 and V is TRBV28; D call uncertain. Germline V lookup: CDR1 MDHEN, CDR2 SYDVKM. The CDR3 has 12 amino acids. V was trimmed by 5 bases and J by 0 bases, leaving 5 bases between them. The CDR3 here is CASSPYSYEQYF. Here the CDR3 DNA reads TGTGCCAGCAGTCCTTACTCCTACGAGCAGTACTTC.

The table lists this clone with a count of one. V is TRBV9 and J is TRBJ2-1, with D possibly being TRBD2 (7 bases). Germline values: CDR1 SGDLS, CDR2 YYNGEE. This CDR3 spans 16 amino acids. The germline V and J ends were trimmed by 0 bases and 2 bases, with 12 bases remaining between them. The CDR3 protein is CASSVGGGAAYNEQFF. CDR3 DNA sequence: TGTGCCAGCAGCGTAGGAGGGGGGGCAGCCTACAATGAGCAGTTCTTC.

Comments on this clone: The same CDR3 also results from other DNA sequences found in this sample. The chain is built from TRBV5-4 and TRBJ2-7; TRBD1 matches 8 bases. V lost 2 bases and J lost 2; bases outside the gene matches: 0. Germline loops: CDR1 SGHNT, CDR2 YYREEE (reference sequence). The CDR3 covers 13 residues. The CDR3 here is CASSLQGAYEQYF. CDR3 sequence (DNA): TGTGCCAGCAGCTTACAGGGGGCCTACGAGCAGTACTTC.

The gene calls are TRBV7-9 and TRBJ2-1, with a possible D match to TRBD2 (5 bases). The germline V gene has CDR1 SEHNR and CDR2 FQNEAQ (reference sequence). The CDR3 is made up of 11 amino acids. Deletions cut 4 bases from V and 13 bases from J, with 11 bases between. CDR3 sequence (DNA): TGTGCCAGCAGCTCCACGGACTCCCAGTTCTTC. It is translated as CASSSTDSQFF.

This clone was recorded many times. V is TRBV4-1 and J is TRBJ2-1, with 8 bases lining up with TRBD2. CDR1 is MGHRA, CDR2 YSYEKL, per germline. The CDR3 is made up of 17 amino acids. Losses at the gene ends were 1 base for V and 1 base for J; bases not matched to a gene: 6. CDR3 loop: CASSQVRLAISYNEQFF. The CDR3 nucleotides are TGCGCCAGCAGCCAAGTGAGACTAGCGATATCCTACAATGAGCAGTTCTTC.

The chain recombines TRBV6-1 with TRBJ1-6; no definite D call. The CDR3 contains 14 residues. With 2 bases removed from V and 8 bases from J, the gap between germline ends came to 10 bases. Germline CDR1 MNHNS, CDR2 SASEGT. The CDR3 coding sequence is TGTGCCAGCAGTGAATCGGCAGACTATTCACCCCTCCACTTT. It encodes CASSESADYSPLHF.

The chain is built from TRBV28 and TRBJ1-1; TRBD1 matches 7 bases. This CDR3 spans 17 amino acids. Trimming cost V 5 bases and J 0 bases; bases outside gene matches: 12. Germline CDR1 is MDHEN and CDR2 is SYDVKM. The CDR3 here is CASSTFAQTGLNTEAFF. CDR3 in DNA: TGTGCCAGCAGTACCTTCGCCCAGACAGGGCTGAACACTGAAGCTTTCTTT.

The rearrangement joins TRBV27 to TRBJ2-6; D is unclear. CDR3 length: 20 residues. Trimming left V 4 bases short and J 1 base short, with 23 bases between. Looked up from germline, CDR1 is MNHEY and CDR2 is SMNVEV (reference sequence). Here the CDR3 DNA reads TGTGCCAGCAGTTCCTTCGCTCAGATAGCTGCAACTTCTGGGGCCAACGTCCTGACTTTC. Translating gives CASSSFAQIAATSGANVLTF.

CDR3: CASSQVLGYYGYTF. The CDR3 coding sequence is TGCGCCAGCAGCCAAGTTCTGGGCTACTATGGCTACACCTTC. The rearrangement joins TRBV4-3 to TRBJ1-2; no firm D call. CDR3 length: 14 amino acids. The V gene's germline CDR1 is LGHNA and CDR2 YSLEER. Between the trimmed V and J ends, which lost 1 base and 3 bases, there was a span of 9 bases.